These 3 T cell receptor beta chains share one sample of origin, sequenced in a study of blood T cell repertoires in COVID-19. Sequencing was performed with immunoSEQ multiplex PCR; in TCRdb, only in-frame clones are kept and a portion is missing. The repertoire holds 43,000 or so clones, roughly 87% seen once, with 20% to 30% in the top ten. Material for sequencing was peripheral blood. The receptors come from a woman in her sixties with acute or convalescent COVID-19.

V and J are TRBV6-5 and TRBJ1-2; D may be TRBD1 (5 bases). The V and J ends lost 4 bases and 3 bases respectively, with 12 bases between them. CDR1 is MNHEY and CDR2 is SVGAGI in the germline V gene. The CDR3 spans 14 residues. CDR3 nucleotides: TGTGCCAGCAGTTGGCGGGGCAGGGACTATGGCTACACCTTC. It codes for CASSWRGRDYGYTF.

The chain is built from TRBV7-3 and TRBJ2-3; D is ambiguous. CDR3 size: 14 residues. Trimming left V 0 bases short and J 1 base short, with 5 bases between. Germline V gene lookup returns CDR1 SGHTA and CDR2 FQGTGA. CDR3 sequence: CASSLTGGTDTQYF. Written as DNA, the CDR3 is TGTGCCAGCAGCTTAACGGGCGGCACAGATACGCAGTATTTT. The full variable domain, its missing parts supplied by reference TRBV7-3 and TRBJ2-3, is GAGVSQTPSNKVTEKGKYVELRCDPISGHTALYWYRQSLGQGPEFLIYFQGTGAADDSGLPNDRFFAVRPEGSVSTLKIQRTERGDSAVYLCASSLTGGTDTQYFGPGTRLTVL.

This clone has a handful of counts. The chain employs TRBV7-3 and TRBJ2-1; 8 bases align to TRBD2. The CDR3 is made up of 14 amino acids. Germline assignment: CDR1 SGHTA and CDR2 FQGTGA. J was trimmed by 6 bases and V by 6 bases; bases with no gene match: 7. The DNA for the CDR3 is TGTGCCAGCAGGTTAGCGGGGACGAGCAATGAGCAGTTCTTC. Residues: CASRLAGTSNEQFF. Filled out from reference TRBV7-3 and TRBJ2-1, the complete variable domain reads GAGVSQTPSNKVTEKGKYVELRCDPISGHTALYWYRQSLGQGPEFLIYFQGTGAADDSGLPNDRFFAVRPEGSVSTLKIQRTERGDSAVYLCASRLAGTSNEQFFGPGTRLTVL.